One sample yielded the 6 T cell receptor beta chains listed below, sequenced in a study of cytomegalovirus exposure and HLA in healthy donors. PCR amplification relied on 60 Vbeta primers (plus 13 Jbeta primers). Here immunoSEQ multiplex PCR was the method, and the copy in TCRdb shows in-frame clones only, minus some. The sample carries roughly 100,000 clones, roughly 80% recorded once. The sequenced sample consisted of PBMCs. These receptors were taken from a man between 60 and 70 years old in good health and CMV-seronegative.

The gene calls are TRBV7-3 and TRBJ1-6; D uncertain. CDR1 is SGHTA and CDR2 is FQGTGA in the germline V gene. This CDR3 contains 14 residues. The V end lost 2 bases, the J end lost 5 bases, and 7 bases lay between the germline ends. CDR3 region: CASSLGQNNSPLHF. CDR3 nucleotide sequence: TGTGCCAGCAGCTTAGGGCAGAATAATTCACCCCTCCACTTT.

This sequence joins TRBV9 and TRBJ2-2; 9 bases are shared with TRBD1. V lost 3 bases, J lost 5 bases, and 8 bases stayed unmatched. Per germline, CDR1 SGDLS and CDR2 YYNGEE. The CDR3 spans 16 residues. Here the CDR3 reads CASSAPGQGRTGELFF. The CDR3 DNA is TGTGCCAGCAGCGCCCCGGGACAGGGAAGGACCGGGGAGCTGTTTTTT.

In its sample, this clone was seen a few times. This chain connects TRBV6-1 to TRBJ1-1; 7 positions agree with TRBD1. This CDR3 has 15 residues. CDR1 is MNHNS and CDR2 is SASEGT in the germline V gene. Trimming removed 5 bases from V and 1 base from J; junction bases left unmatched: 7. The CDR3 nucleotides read TGTGCCAGCAGTAGGGCAGGGGGGAGGAACACTGAAGCTTTCTTT. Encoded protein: CASSRAGGRNTEAFF.

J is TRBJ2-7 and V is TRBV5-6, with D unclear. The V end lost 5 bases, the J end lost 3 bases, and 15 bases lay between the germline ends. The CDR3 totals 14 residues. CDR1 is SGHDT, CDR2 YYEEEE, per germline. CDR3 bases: TGTGCCAGCAGTGAAATACGGCCAGACTACGAGCAGTACGTC. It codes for CASSEIRPDYEQYV.

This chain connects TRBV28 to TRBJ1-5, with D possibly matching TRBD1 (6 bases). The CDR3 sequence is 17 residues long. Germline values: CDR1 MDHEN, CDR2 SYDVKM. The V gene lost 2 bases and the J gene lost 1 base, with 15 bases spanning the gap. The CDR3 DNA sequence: TGTGCCAGCAGTTTAAGTGGGGCAGGGGAGAGCAATCAGCCCCAGCATTTT. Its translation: CASSLSGAGESNQPQHF.

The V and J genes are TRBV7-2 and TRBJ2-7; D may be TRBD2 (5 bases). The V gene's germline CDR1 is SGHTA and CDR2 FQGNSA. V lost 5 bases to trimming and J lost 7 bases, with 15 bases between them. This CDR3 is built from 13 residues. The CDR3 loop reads CASSREPASEQYV. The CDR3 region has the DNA TGTGCCAGCAGCCGGGAACCCGCTTCTGAGCAGTACGTC.